The 5 T cell receptor beta chains reported below all come from one sample, sequenced in a study of spatial heterogeneity in lung cancer. Whole-study findings and limits: Mutation counts in tumors were tracked by counts of expanded intratumoral alpha and beta TCRs.

Time point meaning: sample taken at primary tumor resection. Antigens of these TCRs are unknown. One entry per CDR3 protein, called by TCRdb with MiXCR from the 5' RACE reads. Here the sample spans 20,000 to 30,000 distinct CDR3 sequences, 8.8% being singletons. The source material was lung tumor tissue, sampled at surgery. The receptors were sampled from a male donor with early-stage non-small cell lung cancer.

This clonotype is deemed medium-sized. CDR3 nucleotides: TGCAGCGTTGAAGTCTGGGAGACCCAGTACTTC. Its protein is CSVEVWETQYF. The chain employs TRBV29-1 and TRBJ2-5; D not resolved. CDR3 length: 11 residues. Germline loops: CDR1 SQVTM, CDR2 ANQGSEA. Between the trimmed V and J ends, which lost 1 base and 5 bases, there was a span of 5 bases.

This clonotype was detected ten times or more. CDR3 bases: TGCGCCAGCAGCCCCGGGACAGTTCCTAATTCACCCCTCCACTTT. Protein: CASSPGTVPNSPLHF. The chain links TRBV5-1 to TRBJ1-6; 7 bases line up with TRBD1. This CDR3 is 15 amino acids long. V shed 4 bases, J shed 6 bases, and the junction held 7 bases outside the gene matches. CDR1 SGHRS and CDR2 YFSETQ come from the germline V gene.

This clonotype is deemed medium-sized (0.01 to 0.1%). This chain connects TRBV7-3 to TRBJ2-3; D is ambiguous. CDR3 length: 14 residues. CDR1 and CDR2 from the germline V gene are SGHTA and FQGTGA. V was shortened by 5 bases and J by 2 bases, with 11 bases between the two germline ends. Written as DNA, the CDR3 is TGTGCCAGCAGCCTCTATAAGCACACAGATACGCAGTATTTT. Residues: CASSLYKHTDTQYF.

Ten or more counts support this clonotype. The chain recombines TRBV20-1 with TRBJ1-1, with D tentatively TRBD1 (5 bases). Per germline, CDR1 DFQATT and CDR2 SNEGSKA (reference sequence). This CDR3 contains 14 residues. The V end was cut by 6 bases, the J end by 6 bases, with 20 bases between. CDR3 DNA: TGCAGTGCCCTCCGGGACTCTCGGGGTCCTGAAGCTTTCTTT. As protein: CSALRDSRGPEAFF.

This clonotype was recorded at least ten times. J is TRBJ2-7 and V is TRBV2; D is uncertain. Trimming cost V 8 bases and J 0 bases, with 14 bases left between them. The germline V gene has CDR1 SNHLY and CDR2 FYNNEI. This CDR3 is built from 14 residues. This chain's CDR3 is CASQARKSSYEQYF. CDR3 sequence (DNA): TGTGCCAGCCAAGCGCGGAAGAGCTCCTACGAGCAGTACTTC.